This T cell receptor (beta chain) was profiled in a study of radiation and T cells in renal cell carcinoma. TCRdb's table, derived via immunoSEQ multiplex PCR, lists solely in-frame clones and lacks some. The sample holds 55,000 to 65,000 clones; over 70% are singletons and the top ten take approximately 7%. The CDR3 is 14 amino acids. CDR1 is KGHSH and CDR2 is LQKENI in the germline V gene. Trimming left V 0 bases short and J 6 bases short, with 11 bases between. Time point: baseline pretreatment blood. Sample treatment: 15 Gy SBRT to primary tumor, nephrectomy 4 weeks later. Radiation-treated patients gave blood at baseline, week 2 and week 4. The tumor was a clear cell renal cell carcinoma.

The input for sequencing was blood, taken from a patient whose treatment included radiotherapy and nephrectomy. V and J are TRBV18 and TRBJ1-1; D unresolved. The receptor comes from a man in his 60s with renal cell carcinoma. The chain's CDR3 is CASSPPRSSSEAFF. The CDR3 DNA is TGTGCCAGCTCACCACCGCGAAGCTCATCTGAAGCTTTCTTT. Filled out from reference TRBV18 and TRBJ1-1, the complete variable domain reads NAGVMQNPRHLVRRRGQEARLRCSPMKGHSHVYWYRQLPEEGLKFMVYLQKENIIDESGMPKERFSAEFPKEGPSILRIQQVVRGDSAAYFCASSPPRSSSEAFFGQGTRLTVV.